This record concerns one T cell receptor beta chain sequence. The antigen it binds to is not known. Qualities for individual bases were not recorded, and no much larger clone is one base off. This sample was included in a study of CD8+CD57+ T cells in acquired aplastic anemia listed by TCRdb under 2018. Turning to the overall study: DNA extracted from sorted CD4+ and CD8+ cells had a mean of approximately 3.5 ug, with a range of about 0.2 to 30 ug. Mean read counts for healthy donor samples were 10 million to 10.8 million for CD4+ cells and roughly 12 million for CD8+ cells.

TCR repertoires of sorted CD4+ and CD8+ blood T cells from severe aplastic anemia patients and healthy subjects were deep-sequenced in the study. Ficoll-Paque density gradient centrifugation was used to isolate peripheral blood mononuclear cells. Before DNA extraction, CD4+ and CD8+ T cells were sorted with FACS or magnetic beads. Counted from cysteine to phenylalanine, this CDR3 has 15 amino acids. CDR3 DNA is the only sequence kept; it has 45 bases, read in frame from the first base. The germline V gene gives CDR1 as SGDLS and CDR2 as YYNGEE. The junction shows trimming of 1 base on V and 7 bases on J, plus 17 bases between the germline ends. Here is what the overall study found, with its caveats: CD8+ Simpson's diversity did not differ significantly between patients and healthy controls (P=0.060). Although roughly 29 CD8+ CDR3 sequences were shared by patients and controls, these sequences appeared highly expressed in patients and within the immunodominant clones of patients.

Genomic DNA served as template for TCR beta VDJ combination and CDR3 sequence profiling. TCR repertoire sequencing was run on an Illumina HiSeq 2000. Regarding the original processing steps: TRBV/TRBJ rearrangement plots, CDR3 size and DJ length profiles, and Simpson's diversity index were used to assess repertoires. The most abundant DNA sequence in the deep sequencing data was defined as the immunodominant clone. CDR3 amino acid sequences were checked for sharing across subjects and were also compared against the VDJdb database and published repertoires. TCRdb reprocessing: public reads trimmed at Q25 with fastp, clones called with MiXCR, in-frame beta chains kept. Records with the same CDR3 protein are collapsed into one entry carrying the most frequent genes and DNA. V and J calls and clone size were set by TCRdb, not the authors. The table for this sample lists around 200,000 distinct CDR3 sequences; about 53% of them were counted only once. The ten largest clones represent approximately 15% of the sample.

This sequence originates from a human donor in good health, serving as a control. The sample taken for sequencing was sorted CD4+, CD8+, or CD8+CD57+ T cells (not recorded which) from PBMCs. The chain uses TRBV9 and TRBJ1-2; the D segment could be TRBD1, given 5 matching bases. The CDR3 sequence is CASSVLGTDTLGYTF. In nucleotides, the sequence is TGTGCCAGCAGCGTATTGGGGACGGACACGCTTGGCTACACCTTC.